The sequence of this TCR beta chain was determined in a study of T cell clonality in common variable immunodeficiency. Findings and limits, study-wide: T cell subpopulation sequencing would be needed to explain CVID clonality.

This clone has ten or more counts. Antigen specificity is unknown. Coverage ceases 3 residues before the CDR3 finishes, and the germline J gene fills in the end. Both groups were predominantly of Caucasian heritage. The method was immunoSEQ multiplex PCR; TCRdb's version includes in-frame clones alone and lacks a portion of them. Sampling found approximately 64,000 clones, none seen once. V shed 5 bases and J shed 6 bases, with 19 bases lying between them. Germline loops: CDR1 SEHNR, CDR2 FQNEAQ (reference sequence). The CDR3 is made up of 15 amino acids. The chain recombines TRBV7-9 with TRBJ1-1, with D perhaps matching TRBD1 (6 bases). This clonotype was sampled from a person aged 18 to 70 in good health. Sequenced sample: peripheral blood mononuclear cells. CDR3 bases read: TGTGCCAGCAGCCAAGGGGAGCAGGGGCCCTCTGAA. Translating it yields CASSQGEQGPSE. The CDR3 in full is CASSQGEQGPSEAFF.